This TCR beta chain emerged from a study of cytomegalovirus exposure and HLA in healthy donors. The overall study: Assignment to the Caucasian-associated ancestry cluster applied to roughly 80% of the approximately 400 genotyped donors.

Use of 60 Vbeta and 13 Jbeta primers characterized the PCR. Repertoires were generated with immunoSEQ multiplex PCR, while TCRdb's copy carries only in-frame clones and drops some. The repertoire holds some 110,000 clones, with nearly 75% as singletons. The study, taken as a whole, reports: Productive rates of about 90% or about 30% were seen for most TCR beta V segments in an earlier analysis.

Concerning this clone itself: Its specificity is not known.

CDR1 and CDR2 from the germline V gene are MDHEN and SYDVKM. This CDR3 has 17 residues. V gave up 6 bases and J gave up 5 bases, with 25 bases separating them. Sequencing input: PBMCs. The source of this sequence is a man aged 25-45 years in good health and CMV-seropositive. V is TRBV28 and J is TRBJ2-5, with D possibly being TRBD2 (7 bases). The CDR3 loop is CASSSLSGRDGGETQYF. CDR3 bases: TGTGCCAGCAGCTCCCTTTCGGGGAGGGACGGGGGCGAGACCCAGTACTTC.